The sequence of this T cell receptor beta chain was determined in a study of T cells in Graves' hyperthyroidism and ophthalmopathy (dated by TCRdb to between 2017 and 2020). Regarding the complete study: Peripheral blood samples were taken at initial diagnosis, before any treatment was given. TCR V-J signatures able to tell the groups apart were searched for in a discovery cohort of 95 to 100 patients, of whom approximately 40 had Graves' ophthalmopathy and under 65 had stable Graves' hyperthyroidism. Prospective prediction of ophthalmopathy was tested in an independent validation cohort consisting of about 20 hyperthyroidism patients and some 15 patients who later progressed to ophthalmopathy. The 100 discovery patients were divided at random into training and test sets in a 7:3 ratio. The study also compared thyroid tissue and blood T-cell repertoires from 5 to 7 Graves' hyperthyroidism patients. After blood sampling, hyperthyroidism patients were treated with methimazole at a starting dose of 30 mg daily, and ophthalmopathy patients were treated with high-dose intravenous methylprednisolone. The paper reports TCR Vbeta CDR3 sequencing of 135 peripheral blood samples: around 41 ophthalmopathy, some 80 hyperthyroidism and 17 progressor patients. Study-wide findings and limitations: Sample size was not statistically predetermined, and investigators were not blinded to group allocation. Most expanded thyroid clonotypes (frequency above 0.001) were also found in blood, which suggests that blood repertoires may mirror thyroid immune responses. In validation, progression to ophthalmopathy was predicted by the model with nearly 71% sensitivity and 72% to 85% specificity, a median of about 6.8 months before onset. In cross-validation, a model built on a 13 V-J signature told ophthalmopathy apart from stable hyperthyroidism with under 90% sensitivity and 81% to 82% specificity, and in testing the same model reached 80%/75%.

Graves' hyperthyroidism was defined as stable when no progression to ophthalmopathy occurred over 18 months of follow-up. Hyperthyroidism patients were aged 18 to 65 years and newly diagnosed, with disease duration of less than 2 months. The study excluded patients with uncontrolled infections, other autoimmune diseases, pregnancy or lactation. Diagnoses relied on clinical symptoms, serum thyroxine and TRAb, thyroid ultrasound and orbital computed tomography. PBMCs were isolated from more than 9 ml of fresh peripheral blood by Ficoll-Paque density gradient centrifugation. Total RNA was extracted with Trizol reagent, and quality was checked on an Agilent 2100 Bioanalyzer. The CDR3 contains 13 residues, cysteine and phenylalanine counted. Only CDR3 DNA remains: 39 bases, in frame from the first base. In the germline V gene (reference sequence), CDR1 corresponds to DFQATT and CDR2 to SNEGSKA. TCR beta CDR3 regions were amplified from RNA transcripts. The first round of RT-PCR for the TCR CDR3 was performed with the HTBI primer set and the Qiagen OneStep RT-PCR kit. Libraries were constructed in a second round of multiplex PCR, after which size selection and purification were performed. Paired-end sequencing of the libraries was performed with 100 bp reads on an Illumina HiSeq2000. Per the authors' processing: Raw data were processed with SOAPnuke, discarding reads with adapters, uncalled bases, mean Phred below 15, or no exact constant-primer or identifier match. High-quality paired reads were merged with COPE v1.2.5, and unique nucleotide sequences were defined as clonotypes. MiTCR v1.1 was used to align the clonotypes against IMGT TRBV, TRBD and TRBJ reference segments. The analysis was restricted to V-J combinations with a frequency above 0.0001, which together covered 99.2% of the repertoires. A TCS score was defined as the ratio of F50 (clonal expansion) to E x V (chaos), with BLOSUM62-based TCRdist applied between CDR3 peptides within each V-J. Welch's t-statistics and random forest reduced 500 to 550 V-J features to roughly 13, which were used in a naive Bayes classifier (R e1071). The public reads were reanalyzed by TCRdb: fastp trimming at Q25, MiXCR alignment, in-frame beta chains only. Rows merge per CDR3 protein into single entries with the most common DNA and genes. The V and J calls come from TCRdb's annotation, not from the publication. This sample holds approximately 630,000 distinct CDR3 sequences; about 16% were observed only once. The ten largest clones capture 3% to 4.5% of the sample.

This clonotype was observed a few times. It has no known antigen specificity. No clone much larger than this one lies a single base away; base qualities are absent. Sequenced sample: blood. The sequence joins TRBV20-1 to TRBJ1-5, with TRBD1 identical over 7 junction bases. The TCR sequence derives from a woman aged 30 to 39 with Graves' hyperthyroidism. The DNA reads as follows: TGCAGCTTGACCGGGACAGAAGATCAGCCCCAGCATTTT. Translated, it gives CSLTGTEDQPQHF.